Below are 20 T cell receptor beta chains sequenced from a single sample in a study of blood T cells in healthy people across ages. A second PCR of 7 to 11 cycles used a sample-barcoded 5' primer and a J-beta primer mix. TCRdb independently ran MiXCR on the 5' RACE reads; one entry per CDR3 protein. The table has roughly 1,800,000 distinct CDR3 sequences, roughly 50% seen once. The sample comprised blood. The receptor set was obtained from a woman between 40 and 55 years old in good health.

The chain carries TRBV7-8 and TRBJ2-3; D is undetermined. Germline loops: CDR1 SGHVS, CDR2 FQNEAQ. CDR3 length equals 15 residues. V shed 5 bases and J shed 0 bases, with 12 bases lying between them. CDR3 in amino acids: CASSRIPSSTDTQYF. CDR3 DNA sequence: TGTGCCAGCAGCCGTATACCCTCTAGCACAGATACGCAGTATTTT.

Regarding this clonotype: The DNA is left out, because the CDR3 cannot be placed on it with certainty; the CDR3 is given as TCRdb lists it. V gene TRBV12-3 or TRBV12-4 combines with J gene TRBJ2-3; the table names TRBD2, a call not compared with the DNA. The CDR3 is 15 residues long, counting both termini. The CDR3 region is CASSSSGLALDTQYF.

For the CDR3, the DNA is TGTGCCAGCAGTTTAAGAAAGGTAGCGGGGGTCACAGATACGCAGTATTTT. This sequence encodes CASSLRKVAGVTDTQYF. The chain joins TRBV12-3 or TRBV12-4 to TRBJ2-3; 9 nucleotides agree with TRBD2. The CDR3 extends over 17 amino acids. J was trimmed by 2 bases and V by 2 bases; bases with no gene match: 8.

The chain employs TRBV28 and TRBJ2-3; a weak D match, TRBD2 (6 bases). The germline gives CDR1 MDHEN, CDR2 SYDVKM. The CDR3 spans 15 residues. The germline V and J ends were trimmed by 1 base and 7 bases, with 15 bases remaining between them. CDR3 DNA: TGTGCCAGCAGTTTATTGCAATCGGGGGTAAATACGCAGTATTTT. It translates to CASSLLQSGVNTQYF.

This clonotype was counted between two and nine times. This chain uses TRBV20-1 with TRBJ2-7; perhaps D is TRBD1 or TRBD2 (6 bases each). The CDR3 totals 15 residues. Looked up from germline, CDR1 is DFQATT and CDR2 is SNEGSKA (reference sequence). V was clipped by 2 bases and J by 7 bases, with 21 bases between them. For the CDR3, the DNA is TGCAGTGCTAGAATAGGGGGGACTGCAAAGGGGGAGCAGTACTTC. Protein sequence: CSARIGGTAKGEQYF.

CDR3: CSARDTGTANTEAFF. For the CDR3, the DNA is TGCAGTGCTAGAGATACCGGGACAGCGAACACTGAAGCTTTCTTT. The V gene is TRBV20-1, the J gene TRBJ1-1; 7 nucleotides agree with TRBD1. V was clipped by 0 bases and J by 1 base; unmatched bases: 5. CDR1 and CDR2 (germline): DFQATT, SNEGSKA (reference sequence). This CDR3 is 15 amino acids long.

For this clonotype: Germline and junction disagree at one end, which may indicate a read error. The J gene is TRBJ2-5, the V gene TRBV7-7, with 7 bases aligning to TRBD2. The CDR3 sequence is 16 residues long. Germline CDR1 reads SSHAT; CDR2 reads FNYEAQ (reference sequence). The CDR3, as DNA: TGTGCTAGCAGCCCTGGTCGGCTAGCGGCCCAAGAGACCCAGTACTTC. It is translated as CASSPGRLAAQETQYF.

CDR3 protein: CASTSLGGATIPDTQYF. The CDR3 nucleotides are TGTGCCAGCACATCGTTGGGGGGGGCCACTATCCCAGATACGCAGTATTTT. The rearrangement joins TRBV7-6 to TRBJ2-3; D might be TRBD2 (7 bases). V was shortened by 7 bases and J by 4 bases, with 24 bases between the two germline ends. Germline V gene data show CDR1 as SGHVS and CDR2 as FNYEAQ. This CDR3 comprises 17 residues.

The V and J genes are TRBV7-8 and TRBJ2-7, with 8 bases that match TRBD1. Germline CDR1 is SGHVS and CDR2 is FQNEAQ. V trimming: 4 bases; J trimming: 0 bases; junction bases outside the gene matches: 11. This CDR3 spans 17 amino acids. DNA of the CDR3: TGTGCCAGCAGCTACCACCGGACAGGGCCGAGCTCCTACGAGCAGTACTTC. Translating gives CASSYHRTGPSSYEQYF.

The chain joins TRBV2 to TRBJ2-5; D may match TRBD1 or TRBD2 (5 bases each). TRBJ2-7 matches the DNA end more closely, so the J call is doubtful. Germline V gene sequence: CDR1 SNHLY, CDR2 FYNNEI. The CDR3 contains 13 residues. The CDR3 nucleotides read TGTGCCAGCAGAGGGACCCTCGGCGACGAGCAGTACTTC. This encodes CASRGTLGDEQYF.

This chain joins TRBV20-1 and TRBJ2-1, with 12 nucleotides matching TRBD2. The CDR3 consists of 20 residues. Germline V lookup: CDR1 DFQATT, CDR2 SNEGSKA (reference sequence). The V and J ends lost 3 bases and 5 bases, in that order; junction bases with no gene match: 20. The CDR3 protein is CSASRPLASGGASPHNEQFF. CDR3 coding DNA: TGCAGTGCTAGTCGGCCCCTGGCTAGCGGGGGGGCTTCACCTCACAATGAGCAGTTCTTC.

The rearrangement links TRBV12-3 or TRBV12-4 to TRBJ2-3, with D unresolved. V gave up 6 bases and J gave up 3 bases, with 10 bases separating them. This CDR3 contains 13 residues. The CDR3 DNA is TGTGCCAGCAGCCGCGTGGTAACAGATACGCAGTATTTT. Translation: CASSRVVTDTQYF.

The CDR3 region is CASSLTDRAKTQYF. For the CDR3, the DNA is TGTGCCAGCAGCCTTACCGACAGGGCAAAGACCCAGTACTTC. V gene TRBV7-9 combines with J gene TRBJ2-7; TRBD1 matches 7 bases. With the DNA end fitting TRBJ2-5 better, the J assignment may be wrong. Germline V lookup: CDR1 SEHNR, CDR2 FQNEAQ (reference sequence). The CDR3 is 14 residues long.

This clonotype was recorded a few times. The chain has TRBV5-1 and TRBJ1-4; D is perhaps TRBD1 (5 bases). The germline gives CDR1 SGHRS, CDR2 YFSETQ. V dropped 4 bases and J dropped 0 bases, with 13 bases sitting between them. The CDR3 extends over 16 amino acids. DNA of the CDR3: TGCGCCAGCAGCGAGCAGGGCCCCACAACTAATGAAAAACTGTTTTTT. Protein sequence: CASSEQGPTTNEKLFF.

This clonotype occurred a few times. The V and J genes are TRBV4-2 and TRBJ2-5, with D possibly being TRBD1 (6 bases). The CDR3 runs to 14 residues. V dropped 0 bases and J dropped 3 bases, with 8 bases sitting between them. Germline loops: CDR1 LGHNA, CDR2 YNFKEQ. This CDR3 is CASSQEPGEETQYF. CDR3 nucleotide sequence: TGTGCCAGCAGCCAAGAGCCAGGGGAAGAGACCCAGTACTTC.

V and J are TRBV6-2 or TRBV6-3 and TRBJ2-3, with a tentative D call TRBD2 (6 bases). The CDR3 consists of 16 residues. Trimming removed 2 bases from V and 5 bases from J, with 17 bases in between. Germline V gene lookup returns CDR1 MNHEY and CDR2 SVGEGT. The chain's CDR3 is CASSYPTGVHVDTQYF. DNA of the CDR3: TGTGCCAGCAGTTACCCCACGGGGGTTCATGTAGATACGCAGTATTTT.

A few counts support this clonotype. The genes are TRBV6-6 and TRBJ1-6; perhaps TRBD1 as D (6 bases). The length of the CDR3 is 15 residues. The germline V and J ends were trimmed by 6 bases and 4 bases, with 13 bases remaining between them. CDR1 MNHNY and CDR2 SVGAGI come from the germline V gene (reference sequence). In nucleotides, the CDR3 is TGTGCCAGCAGCTTGTCAACAGGGTATAATTCACCCCTCCACTTT. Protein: CASSLSTGYNSPLHF.

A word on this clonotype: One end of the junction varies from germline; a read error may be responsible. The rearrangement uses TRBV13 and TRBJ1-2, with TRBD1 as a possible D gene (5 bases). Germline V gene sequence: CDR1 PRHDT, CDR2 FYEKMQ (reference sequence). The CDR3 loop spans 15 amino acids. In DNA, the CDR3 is TGTGCCAGCAGAAGAACGGACACCCCTAACTATGGCCACACCTTC. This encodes CASRRTDTPNYGHTF.

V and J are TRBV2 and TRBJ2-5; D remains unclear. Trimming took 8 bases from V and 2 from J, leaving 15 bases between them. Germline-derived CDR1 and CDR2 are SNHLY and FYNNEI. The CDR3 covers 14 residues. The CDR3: CASGPDWRQETQYF. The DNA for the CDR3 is TGTGCCAGCGGTCCCGACTGGCGACAAGAGACCCAGTACTTC.

Here the CDR3 reads CATSRETTSGGDRNEQFF. As DNA, the CDR3 is TGTGCCACCAGCAGAGAAACGACTAGCGGGGGAGATCGCAATGAGCAGTTCTTC. This chain connects TRBV15 to TRBJ2-1, with TRBD2 matching 12 bases. V shed 0 bases and J 6 bases; nucleotides not matched to a gene: 9. Germline V gene sequence: CDR1 LNHNV, CDR2 YYDKDF (reference sequence). The CDR3 totals 18 residues.